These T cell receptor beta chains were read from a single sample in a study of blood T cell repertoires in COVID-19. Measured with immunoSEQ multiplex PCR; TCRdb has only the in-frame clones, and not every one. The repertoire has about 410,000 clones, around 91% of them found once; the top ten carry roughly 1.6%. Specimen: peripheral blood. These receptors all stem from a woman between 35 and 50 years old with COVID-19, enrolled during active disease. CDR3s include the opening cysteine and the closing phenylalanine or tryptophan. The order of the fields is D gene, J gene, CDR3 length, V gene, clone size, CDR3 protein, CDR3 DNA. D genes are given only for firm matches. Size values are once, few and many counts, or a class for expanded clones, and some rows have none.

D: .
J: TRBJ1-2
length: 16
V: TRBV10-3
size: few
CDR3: CAISESGRRRENGYTF
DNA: TGTGCCATCAGTGAGTCGGGGAGGAGAAGGGAGAATGGCTACACCTTC

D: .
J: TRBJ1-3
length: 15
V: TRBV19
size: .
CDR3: CASSLDWSSGNTIYF
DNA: TGTGCCAGTAGCCTGGACTGGAGCTCTGGAAACACCATATATTTT

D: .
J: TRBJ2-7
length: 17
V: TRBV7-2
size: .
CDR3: CASSPHRRDAFTYEQYF
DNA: TGTGCCAGCAGCCCCCACCGGCGGGACGCCTTTACCTACGAGCAGTACTTC

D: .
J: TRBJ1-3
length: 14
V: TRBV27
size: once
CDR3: CASSLKHSGNTIYF
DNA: TGTGCCAGCAGTTTAAAGCACTCTGGAAACACCATATATTTT

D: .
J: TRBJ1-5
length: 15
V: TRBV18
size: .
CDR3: CASSPVGGNNQPQHF
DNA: TGTGCCAGCTCACCAGTCGGAGGAAACAATCAGCCCCAGCATTTT

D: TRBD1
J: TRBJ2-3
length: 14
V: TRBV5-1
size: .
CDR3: CASSHGTGADTQYF
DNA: TGCGCCAGCAGCCACGGGACAGGGGCAGATACGCAGTATTTT

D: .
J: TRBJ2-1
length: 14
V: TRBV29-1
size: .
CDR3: CSVEEWGPNNEQFF
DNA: TGCAGCGTTGAAGAGTGGGGGCCAAACAATGAGCAGTTCTTC

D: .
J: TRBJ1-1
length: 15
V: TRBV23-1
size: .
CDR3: CASVRGALLNTEAFF
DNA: TGCGCCAGCGTCCGGGGGGCTCTACTGAACACTGAAGCTTTCTTT

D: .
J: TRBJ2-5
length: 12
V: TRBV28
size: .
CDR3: CASISNYETQYF
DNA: TGTGCCAGCATCAGTAATTATGAGACCCAGTACTTC

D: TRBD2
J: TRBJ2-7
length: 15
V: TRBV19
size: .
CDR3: CASSTVAGGPYEQYF
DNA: TGTGCCAGTAGTACGGTAGCGGGAGGGCCGTACGAGCAGTACTTC

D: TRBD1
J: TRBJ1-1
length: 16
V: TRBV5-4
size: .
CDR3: CASYVGTGEVWTEAFF
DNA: TGTGCCAGCTACGTCGGGACAGGGGAGGTTTGGACTGAAGCTTTCTTT

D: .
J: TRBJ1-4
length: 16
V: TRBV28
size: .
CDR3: CASSQRRIRPDEKLFF
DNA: TGTGCCAGCAGTCAAAGGCGGATACGGCCGGATGAAAAACTGTTTTTT

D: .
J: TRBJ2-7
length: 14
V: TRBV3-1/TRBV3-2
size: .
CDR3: CASSQARLVGEQYF
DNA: TGTGCCAGCAGCCAAGCGCGACTAGTTGGCGAGCAGTACTTC

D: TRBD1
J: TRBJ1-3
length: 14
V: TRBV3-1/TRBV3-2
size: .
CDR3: CASSHRGAGNTIYF
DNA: TGTGCCAGCAGCCACAGGGGGGCTGGAAACACCATATATTTT

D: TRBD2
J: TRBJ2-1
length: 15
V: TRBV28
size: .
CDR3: CASSRGLRSYNEQFF
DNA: TGTGCCAGCAGTCGGGGACTAAGGTCTTACAATGAGCAGTTCTTC

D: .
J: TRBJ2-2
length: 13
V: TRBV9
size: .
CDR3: CASSVVPAGELFF
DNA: TGTGCCAGCAGCGTAGTGCCAGCCGGGGAGCTGTTTTTT

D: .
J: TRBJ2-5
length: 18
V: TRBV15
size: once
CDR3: CATSRDGRRTPPQETQYF
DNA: TGTGCCACCAGCAGAGATGGGAGGCGGACTCCACCACAAGAGACCCAGTACTTC

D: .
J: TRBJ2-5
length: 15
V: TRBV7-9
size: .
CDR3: CASSHGRGPGETQYF
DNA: TGTGCCAGCAGCCACGGGCGGGGGCCGGGGGAGACCCAGTACTTC

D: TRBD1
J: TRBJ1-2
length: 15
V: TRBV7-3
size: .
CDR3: CASSENMKTGKGYTF
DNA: TGTGCCAGCAGCGAAAATATGAAGACAGGGAAGGGCTACACCTTC

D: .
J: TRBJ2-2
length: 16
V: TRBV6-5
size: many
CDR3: CASSYSGPENTGELFF
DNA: TGTGCCAGCAGTTACAGCGGGCCCGAGAACACCGGGGAGCTGTTTTTT

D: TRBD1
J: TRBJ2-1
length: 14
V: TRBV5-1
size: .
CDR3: CASSLGTGGDEQFF
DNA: TGCGCCAGCAGCTTAGGGACAGGGGGCGATGAGCAGTTCTTC

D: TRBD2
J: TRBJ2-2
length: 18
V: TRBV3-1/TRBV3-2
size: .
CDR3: CASSQELAGGLASGELFF
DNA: TGTGCCAGCAGCCAAGAACTAGCGGGGGGATTGGCGTCCGGGGAGCTGTTTTTT

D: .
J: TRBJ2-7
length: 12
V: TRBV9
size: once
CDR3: CASSARDYEQYF
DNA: TGTGCCAGCAGCGCCCGGGACTACGAGCAGTACTTC

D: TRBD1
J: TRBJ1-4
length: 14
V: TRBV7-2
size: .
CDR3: CASSLGQGREKLFF
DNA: TGTGCCAGCAGCTTGGGACAGGGTAGGGAAAAACTGTTTTTT

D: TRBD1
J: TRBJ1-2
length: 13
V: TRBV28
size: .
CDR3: CASSSGTGQGYTF
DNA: TGTGCCAGCAGTTCCGGGACAGGGCAGGGCTACACCTTC

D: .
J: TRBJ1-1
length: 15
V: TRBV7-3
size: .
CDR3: CASSLLGSGNTEAFF
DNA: TGTGCCAGCAGCTTATTGGGTTCAGGGAACACTGAAGCTTTCTTT

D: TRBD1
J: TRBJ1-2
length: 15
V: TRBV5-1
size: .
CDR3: CASSLDGDRAYGYTF
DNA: TGCGCCAGCAGCTTGGACGGGGACAGGGCCTATGGCTACACCTTC

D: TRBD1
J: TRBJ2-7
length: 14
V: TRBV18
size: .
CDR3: CASSPWTGEYEQYF
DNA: TGTGCCAGCTCACCGTGGACAGGGGAATACGAGCAGTACTTC

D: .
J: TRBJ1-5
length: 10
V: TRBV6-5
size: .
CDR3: CASSTGAQHF
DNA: TGTGCCAGCAGTACGGGAGCCCAGCATTTT

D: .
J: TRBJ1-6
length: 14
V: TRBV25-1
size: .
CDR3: CASSRGPWDSPLHF
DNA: TGTGCCAGCAGCCGAGGGCCTTGGGATTCACCCCTCCACTTT

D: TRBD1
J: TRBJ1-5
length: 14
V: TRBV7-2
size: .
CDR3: CASSFRQGAQPQHF
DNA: TGTGCCAGCAGCTTCCGACAGGGGGCCCAGCCCCAGCATTTT

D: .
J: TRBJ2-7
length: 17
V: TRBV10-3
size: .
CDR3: CAISGDGTGTTPGEQYF
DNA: TGTGCCATCAGTGGAGATGGGACCGGGACAACGCCTGGTGAGCAGTACTTC

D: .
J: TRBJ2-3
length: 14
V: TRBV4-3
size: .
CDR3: CASSQRRATDTQYF
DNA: TGCGCCAGCAGCCAGAGACGAGCGACAGATACGCAGTATTTT

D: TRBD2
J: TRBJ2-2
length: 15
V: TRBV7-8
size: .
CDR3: CASRELAGGTGELFF
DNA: TGTGCCAGCAGGGAACTAGCGGGAGGCACCGGGGAGCTGTTTTTT

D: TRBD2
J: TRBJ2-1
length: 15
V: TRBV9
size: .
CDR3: CASSEGLQTGWEQFF
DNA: TGTGCCAGCAGCGAGGGACTACAAACGGGGTGGGAGCAGTTCTTC

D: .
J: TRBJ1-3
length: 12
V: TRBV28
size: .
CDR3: CASISSGNTIYF
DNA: TGTGCCAGCATTAGCTCTGGAAACACCATATATTTT

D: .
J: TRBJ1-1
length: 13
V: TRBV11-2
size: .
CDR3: CASSWTGNTEAFF
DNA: TGTGCCAGCAGTTGGACTGGAAACACTGAAGCTTTCTTT

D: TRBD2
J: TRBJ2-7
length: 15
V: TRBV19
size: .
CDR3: CASRPSGLAAYEQYF
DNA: TGTGCCAGTAGACCGTCTGGACTAGCGGCCTACGAGCAGTACTTC

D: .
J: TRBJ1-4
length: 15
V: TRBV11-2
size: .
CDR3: CASSLNPREGEKLFF
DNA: TGTGCCAGCAGCTTAAATCCCAGGGAAGGTGAAAAACTGTTTTTT

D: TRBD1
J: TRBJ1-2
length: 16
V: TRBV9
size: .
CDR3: CASSLDRGPYFDGYTF
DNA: TGTGCCAGCAGCCTGGACAGGGGGCCTTACTTTGATGGCTACACCTTC

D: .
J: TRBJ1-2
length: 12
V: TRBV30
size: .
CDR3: CASTGGNYGYTF
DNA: TGTGCCTCGACGGGGGGGAACTATGGCTACACCTTC

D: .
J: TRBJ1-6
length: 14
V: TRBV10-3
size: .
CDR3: CAISEGGDNSPLHF
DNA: TGTGCCATCAGTGAGGGCGGAGATAATTCACCCCTCCACTTT

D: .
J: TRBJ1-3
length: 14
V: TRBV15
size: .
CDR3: CATSSGASGNTIYF
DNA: TGTGCCACCAGCTCTGGGGCGTCTGGAAACACCATATATTTT

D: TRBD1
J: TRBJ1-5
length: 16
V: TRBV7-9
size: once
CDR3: CASSSSGQGANQPQHF
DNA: TGTGCCAGCAGCTCGTCAGGACAGGGAGCAAATCAGCCCCAGCATTTT

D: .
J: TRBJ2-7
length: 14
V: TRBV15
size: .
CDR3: CATSRLYTGYEQYF
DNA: TGTGCCACCAGCAGACTTTACACGGGCTACGAGCAGTACTTC

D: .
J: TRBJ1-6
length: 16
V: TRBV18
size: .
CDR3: CASSPLGSSYNSPLHF
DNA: TGTGCCAGCTCACCCCTCGGTAGCTCCTATAATTCACCCCTCCACTTT

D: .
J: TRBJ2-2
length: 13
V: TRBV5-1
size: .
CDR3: CASSPFSAGELFF
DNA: TGCGCCAGCAGCCCCTTTTCGGCCGGGGAGCTGTTTTTT

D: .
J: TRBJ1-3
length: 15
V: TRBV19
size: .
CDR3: CASSSLAGSGNTIYF
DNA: TGTGCCAGTAGTTCTCTGGCAGGCTCTGGAAACACCATATATTTT

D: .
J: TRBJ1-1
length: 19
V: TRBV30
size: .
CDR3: CAWSVRWRQGSLTNTEAFF
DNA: TGTGCCTGGAGTGTACGTTGGCGTCAGGGGAGTTTGACGAACACTGAAGCTTTCTTT

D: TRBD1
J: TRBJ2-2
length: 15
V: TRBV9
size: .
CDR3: CASSVDRGGTGELFF
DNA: TGTGCCAGCAGCGTAGACAGGGGTGGCACCGGGGAGCTGTTTTTT

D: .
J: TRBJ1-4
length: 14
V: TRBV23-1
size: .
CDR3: CASTTVANGEKLFF
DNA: TGCGCCAGCACCACAGTGGCGAATGGGGAAAAACTGTTTTTT

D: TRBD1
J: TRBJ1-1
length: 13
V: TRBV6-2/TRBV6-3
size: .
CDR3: CASSDRGRTEAFF
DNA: TGTGCCAGCAGCGACAGGGGGCGGACTGAAGCTTTCTTT

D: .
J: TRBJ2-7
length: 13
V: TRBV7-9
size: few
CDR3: CASSLNSGTEQYF
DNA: TGTGCCAGCAGCTTAAATAGTGGTACCGAGCAGTACTTC

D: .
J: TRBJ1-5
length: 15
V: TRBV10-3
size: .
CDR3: CAIRSGRGIDQPQHF
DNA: TGTGCCATCAGATCTGGCAGGGGAATTGATCAGCCCCAGCATTTT

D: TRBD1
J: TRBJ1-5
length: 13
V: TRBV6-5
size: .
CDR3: CATLGQSNQPQHF
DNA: TGTGCCACCCTGGGACAGAGCAATCAGCCCCAGCATTTT

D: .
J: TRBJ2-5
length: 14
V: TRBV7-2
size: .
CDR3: CASSLGLLKETQYF
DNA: TGTGCCAGCAGCTTAGGACTACTGAAAGAGACCCAGTACTTC